Listed below are T cell receptor beta chains from one sample, sequenced in a study of T cell repertoires in cytomegalovirus infection. TCRdb ran MiXCR on the reads and lists one entry per CDR3 protein. The sample lists approximately 500,000 distinct CDR3 sequences, more than 15% seen once, with 20% to 30% in the top ten. Sequenced material: CD8+ T cells from PBMCs. All receptors come from a human donor in good health (CMV status not recorded). Some clones in this sample may be carry-over from other donors' samples. The conserved cysteine and the conserved F or W are not part of the CDR3 here. D genes are given only for firm matches. Clone size appears in some rows only: once, few, many, or a class for an expanded clone.

v_gene,abundance,d_gene,CDR3aa
TRBV19,-,-,ASSIRGHAPEAF
TRBV7-3,many,-,ASSFGGTGKNIQY
TRBV6-5,many,TRBD2,ASSYSGGRANVLT
TRBV12-3/TRBV12-4,many,-,ASRNPGLPNTGELF
TRBV7-6,few,TRBD1,ASSADTGVRYNEQF
TRBV12-3/TRBV12-4,-,TRBD1,ASTIRLGGARNEQF
TRBV28,few,-,ASSFRTYYGYT
TRBV4-1,many,-,ASSQDPALEYSNQPQH
TRBV29-1,few,TRBD1,SVSDREAGGYT
TRBV10-3,-,-,AISESEGRVYGYT
TRBV6-5,-,TRBD1,ASTERLPGQGGLDEAF
TRBV6-5,few,TRBD1,ASSYGQGARTEAF
TRBV6-4,-,-,ASTRRDGVLSAEAF
TRBV27,many,TRBD2,ASSSLTSGGASEQY
TRBV24-1,-,TRBD1,ATSPTGGAGQY
TRBV5-1,few,-,ASSLYTPLGDEQF
TRBV19,few,-,ASSIRVNVNEQF
TRBV24-1,-,-,ATSGSWTLGEQY
TRBV28,-,-,ASSFQAVHGEQF
TRBV28,few,TRBD1,ASRTGTVLWGYT
TRBV20-1,few,-,SGLAAAQY
TRBV24-1,few,-,ATREPRNTGELF
TRBV7-9,few,-,ASSFPTPRVTEAF
TRBV7-9,many,TRBD1,ASSPGQGSIYEQY
TRBV12-3/TRBV12-4,many,-,ASSWSGTNTGELF
TRBV6-1,many,-,ASSDYSEGAIYGYT
TRBV5-1,many,TRBD1,ASSLGNRGHGYT
TRBV6-5,few,-,ASQFGTRNEQF
TRBV27,few,TRBD1,ASTPGQGVMNTEAF
TRBV11-2,few,-,ASSRVSAPGSGNTIY
TRBV2,many,-,ASSRSNRARGEQY